The 22 T cell receptor beta chains in this list originate from one sample, sequenced in a study of yellow fever vaccine responses in identical twins. TCRdb reanalysed the RT-PCR reads using MiXCR and keeps one entry per CDR3 protein. The sample comprises a few thousand distinct CDR3 sequences, around 87% of which are singletons, and 1.5% to 2% rests with the top ten. Source: T cells from blood (PBMCs), unsorted or a sorted subset (not recorded which), taken before or after yellow fever vaccination (not recorded which). The receptors were gathered from a woman under 30 who received the yellow fever vaccine.

This chain uses TRBV13 with TRBJ2-1; D is uncertain. The CDR3 extends over 15 amino acids. The germline gives CDR1 PRHDT, CDR2 FYEKMQ (reference sequence). V shed 8 bases and J shed 4 bases, with 18 bases lying between them. The CDR3 reads CASVETAFGYNEQFF. The DNA for the CDR3 is TGTGCCAGCGTTGAGACGGCCTTTGGGTACAATGAGCAGTTCTTC.

This rearrangement joins TRBV7-3 to TRBJ2-7; unclear D gene. The germline V gene encodes CDR1 SGHTA and CDR2 FQGTGA. The CDR3 is made up of 14 amino acids. V was clipped by 1 base and J by 0 bases, with 7 bases between them. The CDR3 sequence: CASSLMAVSYEQYF. CDR3 DNA sequence: TGTGCCAGCAGCTTAATGGCAGTCTCCTACGAGCAGTACTTC.

The gene calls are TRBV11-3 and TRBJ2-7; possibly TRBD2 for D (6 bases). This CDR3 has 16 residues. V lost 1 base to trimming and J lost 0 bases, with 13 bases between them. The germline CDR1 and CDR2 sequences are SGHNT and YENEEA. CDR3 DNA: TGTGCCAGCAGCTTAGGAATTAGCGGCAACTCCTACGAGCAGTACTTC. Its translation: CASSLGISGNSYEQYF.

The chain links TRBV11-2 to TRBJ1-4; a weak D match, TRBD1 (6 bases). V lost 6 bases, J lost 4 bases, and 18 bases lay in between. The CDR3 has 16 residues. Germline-derived CDR1 and CDR2 are SGHAT and FQNNGV. The CDR3 spells CASSLRVDRFNEKLFF. The CDR3 DNA follows: TGTGCCAGCAGTTTACGCGTGGACAGATTTAATGAAAAACTGTTTTTT.

The chain couples TRBV18 to TRBJ2-6; D gene unclear. This CDR3 contains 15 residues. V was clipped by 4 bases and J by 3 bases, with 10 bases between them. Germline values: CDR1 KGHSH, CDR2 LQKENI. CDR3: CASSHIPSGANVLTF. The CDR3 DNA sequence: TGTGCCAGCTCACATATTCCAAGTGGGGCCAACGTCCTGACTTTC.

This clonotype has a handful of counts. The chain combines TRBV12-3 or TRBV12-4 with TRBJ2-1; no definite D call. Trimming removed 6 bases at V and 7 bases at J, with 13 bases between. The length of the CDR3 is 13 residues. The CDR3 loop reads CASSQNRWNEQFF. In nucleotides, the CDR3 is TGTGCCAGCAGCCAAAATCGATGGAATGAGCAGTTCTTC.

The chain recombines TRBV18 with TRBJ2-7, with D possibly being TRBD1 (5 bases). V was pared by 5 bases and J by 3 bases, with 26 bases between. CDR1 is KGHSH, CDR2 LQKENI, per germline. The CDR3 sequence is 18 residues long. The CDR3 sequence: CASSSFILGRGLNYEQYF. CDR3 in DNA: TGTGCCAGCTCATCATTTATCCTAGGAAGGGGCCTAAACTACGAGCAGTACTTC.

V and J are TRBV10-3 and TRBJ2-5; D unclear. Germline CDR1 ENHRY, CDR2 SYGVKD. V lost 2 bases to trimming and J lost 4 bases, with 5 bases between them. The CDR3 has 12 amino acids. CDR3 nucleotides: TGTGCCATCAGTGAGAGAGGAGAGACCCAGTACTTC. Amino acids: CAISERGETQYF.

The chain carries TRBV28 and TRBJ1-5; D remains unclear. Germline CDR1 is MDHEN and CDR2 is SYDVKM. The CDR3 covers 15 residues. V shed 4 bases and J shed 8 bases, with 18 bases lying between them. The CDR3: CASSSADARVEPQHF. CDR3 nucleotides: TGTGCCAGCAGTTCCGCCGACGCGCGTGTGGAGCCCCAGCATTTT. Full variable domain (missing parts from reference TRBV28 and TRBJ1-5): DVKVTQSSRYLVKRTGEKVFLECVQDMDHENMFWYRQDPGLGLRLIYFSYDVKMKEKGDIPEGYSVSREKKERFSLILESASTNQTSMYLCASSSADARVEPQHFGDGTRLSIL.

This rearrangement joins TRBV2 to TRBJ2-1, with D possibly TRBD1 on 5 matching bases. The germline V gene has CDR1 SNHLY and CDR2 FYNNEI. This CDR3 contains 15 residues. The V gene lost 3 bases and the J gene lost 0 bases, with 9 bases spanning the gap. The CDR3 protein is CASSETVSSYNEQFF. CDR3 sequence (DNA): TGTGCCAGCAGTGAGACAGTGAGCTCCTACAATGAGCAGTTCTTC.

The J gene is TRBJ1-1, the V gene TRBV6-1, with D uncertain. The CDR3 has 14 residues. V was cut by 5 bases and J by 1 base, with 11 bases left in between. CDR1 and CDR2 (germline): MNHNS, SASEGT. The CDR3 sequence: CASSQITWNTEAFF. The CDR3 bases are TGTGCCAGCAGTCAAATTACATGGAACACTGAAGCTTTCTTT.

The gene calls are TRBV4-1 and TRBJ2-1; D is possibly TRBD2 (6 bases). CDR1 MGHRA and CDR2 YSYEKL come from the germline V gene. V gave up 3 bases and J gave up 9 bases, with 18 bases separating them. There are 15 residues in the CDR3. DNA for the CDR3: TGCGCCAGCAGCCAGACCGGGACTGGTCTCTCTGAGCAGTTCTTC. It codes for CASSQTGTGLSEQFF.

This clonotype was found once. The V and J genes are TRBV2 and TRBJ2-3; D not certain. The CDR3 has 14 amino acids. Germline V gene data show CDR1 as SNHLY and CDR2 as FYNNEI. With 5 bases removed from V and 0 bases from J, the gap between germline ends came to 9 bases. CDR3 amino acids: CASSPGLSTDTQYF. The CDR3 DNA sequence: TGTGCCAGCAGTCCCGGGCTTAGCACAGATACGCAGTATTTT.

The chain combines TRBV7-9 with TRBJ1-2; D gene unclear. The length of the CDR3 is 14 residues. Germline CDR1 SEHNR, CDR2 FQNEAQ (reference sequence). V dropped 2 bases and J dropped 6 bases, with 13 bases sitting between them. The CDR3 spells CASSLKTLGDGYTF. The CDR3 nucleotides read TGTGCCAGCAGCTTAAAGACCCTTGGCGATGGCTACACCTTC.

J is TRBJ1-1 and V is TRBV30; possible D gene TRBD1, 6 bases. The CDR3 covers 14 residues. V was pared by 2 bases and J by 4 bases, with 14 bases between. The V gene's germline CDR1 is GTSNPN and CDR2 SVGIG (reference sequence). In DNA form, the CDR3 reads TGTGCCTGGAGTCAAATTACAGGGACCACTGAAGCTTTCTTT. Amino acid sequence: CAWSQITGTTEAFF.

This clonotype appeared a single time. The V call is TRBV11-2, the J call TRBJ2-3; D may be TRBD2 (6 bases). This CDR3 is 15 amino acids long. V gave up 5 bases and J gave up 6 bases, with 18 bases separating them. Germline V gene lookup returns CDR1 SGHAT and CDR2 FQNNGV. The CDR3 protein is CASSPVVAVWDTQYF. CDR3 DNA sequence: TGTGCCAGCAGCCCCGTGGTAGCGGTATGGGATACGCAGTATTTT.

The rearrangement joins TRBV2 to TRBJ1-1; D remains unclear. The CDR3 is 13 residues long. V gave up 6 bases and J gave up 2 bases, with 10 bases separating them. CDR1 is SNHLY and CDR2 is FYNNEI in the germline V gene. CDR3 loop: CASRFRYNTEAFF. CDR3 sequence (DNA): TGTGCCAGCAGATTCAGATATAACACTGAAGCTTTCTTT.

CDR3 sequence (DNA): TGTGCCAGCAGCTCCGGGACAGGGTTCTACGAGCAGTACTTC. Translated: CASSSGTGFYEQYF. V is TRBV5-6 and J is TRBJ2-7, with 9 nucleotides matching TRBD1. The CDR3 spans 14 residues. V lost 3 bases, J lost 3 bases, and 4 bases stayed unmatched. Per the germline V gene, CDR1 is SGHDT and CDR2 is YYEEEE. The variable domain in full, with the rest retrieved from reference TRBV5-6 and TRBJ2-7, is DAGVTQSPTHLIKTRGQQVTLRCSPKSGHDTVSWYQQALGQGPQFIFQYYEEEERQRGNFPDRFSGHQFPNYSSELNVNALLLGDSALYLCASSSGTGFYEQYFGPGTRLTVT.

CDR3 DNA: TGTGCCAGCAGGGCTGCTAGCGGGCTGTACAATGAGCAGTTCTTC. As protein: CASRAASGLYNEQFF. This chain links TRBV2 with TRBJ2-1; 8 bases are shared with TRBD2. The V segment lost 6 bases and the J segment 4 bases; nucleotides outside the gene matches: 8. Per germline, CDR1 SNHLY and CDR2 FYNNEI. This CDR3 is built from 15 residues.

About this clonotype: It is unclear where the CDR3 begins or ends on the DNA, so no DNA is shown, and the CDR3 is as TCRdb lists it. This chain links TRBV9 with TRBJ1-2; the tabulated D call, TRBD1, remains unverified against the DNA. Germline CDR1 and CDR2: SGDLS and YYNGEE. The CDR3 totals 14 residues, both ends included. CDR3: CASSVGQGAVSPDF.

Here the CDR3 DNA reads TGTGCCAGCAGCTTACGGGACTTACCGAACACTGAAGCTTTCTTT. It is translated as CASSLRDLPNTEAFF. This chain joins TRBV9 and TRBJ1-1; D is possibly TRBD1 (5 bases). Trimming left V 4 bases short and J 1 base short, with 14 bases between. The CDR3 sequence is 15 residues long. The germline V gene has CDR1 SGDLS and CDR2 YYNGEE.

The rearrangement uses TRBV5-4 and TRBJ2-1, with a possible D match to TRBD1 (6 bases). In germline, CDR1 is SGHNT, CDR2 YYREEE (reference sequence). Trimming pared 1 base from V and 3 bases from J, leaving 11 bases between. This CDR3 contains 15 residues. CDR3 sequence: CASSLSGVGYNEQFF. The CDR3 coding sequence is TGTGCCAGCAGCTTGTCAGGGGTTGGCTACAATGAGCAGTTCTTC.